The entry below describes one T cell receptor (beta chain). The data derive from a study of blood T cell repertoires in COVID-19. Sequenced by immunoSEQ multiplex PCR; TCRdb stores in-frame clones only, minus some. The data hold about 89,000 clones, with more than 85% observed a single time. CDR3 length equals 16 residues. J was trimmed by 3 bases and V by 1 base; bases with no gene match: 5. Germline V gives CDR1 SEHNR, CDR2 FQNEAQ (reference sequence). The specimen sequenced was peripheral blood. The receptor's source is a human donor with active COVID-19. The donor label of this sample is uncertain. V and J are TRBV7-9 and TRBJ2-3; TRBD2 matches at 9 bases. In DNA, the CDR3 is TGTGCCAGCAGCTTAGAGCGGGGGGACGTTACAGATACGCAGTATTTT. It yields the protein CASSLERGDVTDTQYF.